This TCR beta chain is drawn from a study of OX40 agonist ivuxolimab in advanced cancers. Looking at the study overall: Earlier anti-PD-1, anti-PD-L1 or anti-CTLA-4 therapy was permitted; 30% to 45% had received some.

Per the germline V gene, CDR1 is MNHNS and CDR2 is SASEGT. The CDR3 runs to 19 residues. Trimming cost V 4 bases and J 0 bases; bases outside gene matches: 13. Generated by immunoSEQ multiplex PCR, the TCRdb table keeps only in-frame clones and is missing some. The sample lists 74,000 or so clones, 90% to 95% seen once, with less than 0.35% in the top ten. The timepoints at which blood was sampled were baseline, cycle 4 day 1, and cycle 7 day 1. Sequenced here: CD4+ or CD8+ T cells sorted from blood, sampled in a trial of the OX40 agonist ivuxolimab. V and J are TRBV6-1 and TRBJ1-3, with 9 bases lining up with TRBD1. The source is an adult with an advanced solid tumor such as melanoma, head and neck, liver or kidney cancer. In DNA, the CDR3 is TGTGCCAGCAGTGCAAAAGAGGGACAGGGAGGATACTCTGGAAACACCATATATTTT. Translation: CASSAKEGQGGYSGNTIYF.